A single sample gave rise to the 28 T cell receptor beta chains below, sequenced in a study of brain T cells in children with intractable seizures (dated by TCRdb to about 2021). The label giving this sample's time point can be read as: resected brain tissue, or blood drawn just prior to surgery. The library was prepared using the immunoSEQ multiplex PCR assay. TCRdb's version of the immuneACCESS table is confined to in-frame rearrangements and falls short of the full clone set. An unresolved V gene accounts for under half of the shortfall where checked; the remainder is of unknown origin. This sample is represented by approximately 40,000 clones; 75% to 95% of them were singletons. The ten biggest clones cover roughly 6% of the sample. The sample here was peripheral blood, taken at surgery. The receptors shown here come from a girl aged 2 to 10 with tuberous sclerosis and intractable seizures.

This chain uses TRBV28 with TRBJ2-3; 16 nucleotides agree with TRBD2. Germline-derived CDR1 and CDR2 are MDHEN and SYDVKM. The length of the CDR3 is 18 residues. Trimming took 4 bases from V and 6 from J; bases not matched to a gene: 10. The CDR3 coding sequence is TGTGCCAGCAGTTCGTCCGGGACTAGCGGGGGGGTGTTGGATACGCAGTATTTT. Residues: CASSSSGTSGGVLDTQYF.

This clone appeared a few times. J is TRBJ2-1 and V is TRBV5-4, with D unresolved. The CDR3 sequence is 11 residues long. The V end was cut by 9 bases, the J end by 6 bases, with 10 bases between. Per the germline V gene, CDR1 is SGHNT and CDR2 is YYREEE (reference sequence). Written as DNA, the CDR3 is TGTGCCATTGAGAGATCCAATGAGCAGTTCTTC. Translated: CAIERSNEQFF.

The genes are TRBV9 and TRBJ2-2, with unresolved D. Germline lookup yields CDR1 SGDLS and CDR2 YYNGEE. CDR3 length: 15 residues. Trimming stripped 0 bases from V and 1 base from J, with 7 bases between. The CDR3 coding sequence is TGTGCCAGCAGCGTAGCGGCCCAGAACACCGGGGAGCTGTTTTTT. As protein: CASSVAAQNTGELFF.

The rearrangement uses TRBV3-1 (or the pseudogene TRBV3-2) and TRBJ2-1; 10 bases align to TRBD2. In germline, CDR1 is LGHDT, CDR2 YNNKEL (reference sequence). This CDR3 spans 14 amino acids. The V gene end was trimmed by 3 bases and the J gene end by 15 bases; junction bases not matched to a gene: 11. The CDR3 reads CASSQRAGGPSLFF. Here the CDR3 DNA reads TGTGCCAGCAGCCAGCGAGCGGGGGGGCCGTCTTTGTTCTTC.

The chain has TRBV7-9 and TRBJ2-7, with a weak D call TRBD1 (5 bases). CDR3 length: 13 amino acids. From germline, CDR1 is SEHNR and CDR2 FQNEAQ (reference sequence). Trimming removed 3 bases at V and 4 bases at J, with 10 bases between. The CDR3 sequence is CASSFSKGYEQYV. CDR3 bases: TGTGCCAGCAGCTTTAGTAAGGGGTACGAGCAGTACGTC.

In its sample, this clone was seen once. The chain recombines TRBV6-5 with TRBJ2-3; D may be TRBD1 or TRBD2 (6 bases each). The CDR3 sequence is 14 residues long. Germline V CDR1 and CDR2: MNHEY, SVGAGI. V lost 5 bases, J lost 4 bases, and 13 bases lay in between. This CDR3 is CASSPRGVADTQYF. The CDR3 bases are TGTGCCAGCAGTCCTAGGGGGGTCGCAGATACGCAGTATTTT.

The rearrangement links TRBV4-1 to TRBJ2-7; D ambiguous. The V end was cut by 1 base, the J end by 0 bases, with 13 bases between. The CDR3 consists of 16 residues. CDR1 is MGHRA, CDR2 YSYEKL, per germline. The CDR3 region is CASSQVLDPYSYEQYF. CDR3 in DNA: TGCGCCAGCAGCCAAGTCCTAGACCCCTACTCCTACGAGCAGTACTTC.

The chain has TRBV15 and TRBJ1-1; D perhaps matches TRBD1 (6 bases). With 3 bases removed from V and 7 bases from J, the gap between germline ends came to 12 bases. CDR1 and CDR2 from the germline V gene are LNHNV and YYDKDF (reference sequence). This CDR3 is 13 amino acids long. CDR3 region: CATSRGGGFEAFF. The CDR3 nucleotides are TGTGCCACCAGCAGGGGAGGGGGGTTTGAAGCTTTCTTT.

The rearrangement joins TRBV18 to TRBJ1-1; possible D gene TRBD1, 6 bases. CDR1 KGHSH and CDR2 LQKENI come from the germline V gene. V was pared by 5 bases and J by 1 base, with 11 bases between. This CDR3 contains 14 residues. The CDR3 DNA sequence: TGTGCCAGCTCATCCTGGACAGAGAACACTGAAGCTTTCTTT. Protein product: CASSSWTENTEAFF.

This chain links TRBV5-6 with TRBJ1-2; 8 bases map to TRBD1. Germline V CDR1 and CDR2: SGHDT, YYEEEE. This CDR3 is built from 11 residues. The V segment lost 7 bases and the J segment 8 bases; nucleotides outside the gene matches: 4. CDR3 in DNA: TGTGCCAGCGACAGGGGTGGCGGCTACACCTTC. Translation gives CASDRGGGYTF.

The genes are TRBV25-1 and TRBJ2-2; TRBD2 is a possible D gene (7 bases). Germline V gene data show CDR1 as MGHDK and CDR2 as SYGVNS. This CDR3 has 15 amino acids. V shed 1 base and J shed 6 bases, with 12 bases lying between them. Here the CDR3 DNA reads TGTGCCAGCAGTGAATTCGGGGGGCCGGCCGGGGAGCTGTTTTTT. Residues: CASSEFGGPAGELFF.

Only one count was recorded for this clone. V gene TRBV4-1 combines with J gene TRBJ2-5, with D possibly TRBD2 on 6 matching bases. The CDR3 has 14 residues. With 3 bases removed from V and 3 bases from J, the gap between germline ends came to 11 bases. Germline V gene data show CDR1 as MGHRA and CDR2 as YSYEKL. The CDR3 loop reads CASSHTLAKETQYF. The CDR3 region has the DNA TGCGCCAGCAGCCATACCCTAGCGAAAGAGACCCAGTACTTC.

This rearrangement joins TRBV30 to TRBJ1-2; 8 bases are shared with TRBD1. Germline values: CDR1 GTSNPN, CDR2 SVGIG (reference sequence). Trimming at V came to 0 bases and at J to 5 bases, leaving 5 bases not matched to a gene. This CDR3 has 14 residues. The CDR3 is CAWSVGQGSYGYTF. In DNA form, the CDR3 reads TGTGCCTGGAGTGTTGGACAGGGATCTTATGGCTACACCTTC.

V usage is TRBV28 and J usage is TRBJ1-2; a weak D match, TRBD1 (6 bases). The germline V gene has CDR1 MDHEN and CDR2 SYDVKM. The V gene lost 4 bases and the J gene lost 2 bases, with 14 bases spanning the gap. CDR3 length equals 15 residues. Here the CDR3 reads CASSSPSGTNYGYTF. For the CDR3, the DNA is TGTGCCAGCAGTTCCCCATCAGGGACAAACTATGGCTACACCTTC.

The chain recombines TRBV7-9 with TRBJ2-3; 13 positions match TRBD2. This CDR3 comprises 16 residues. Looked up from germline, CDR1 is SEHNR and CDR2 is FQNEAQ (reference sequence). V dropped 4 bases and J dropped 2; count of bases not matched to a gene: 3. The CDR3 nucleotides are TGTGCCAGCAGCTCCGGGACTAGCGGGACCACAGATACGCAGTATTTT. Translated, it gives CASSSGTSGTTDTQYF. The variable domain in full, with the rest retrieved from reference TRBV7-9 and TRBJ2-3, is DTGVSQNPRHKITKRGQNVTFRCDPISEHNRLYWYRQTLGQGPEFLTYFQNEAQLEKSRLLSDRFSAERPKGSFSTLEIQRTEQGDSAMYLCASSSGTSGTTDTQYFGPGTRLTVL.

The chain is built from TRBV4-2 and TRBJ1-2, with 12 bases aligning to TRBD1. The CDR3 length is 18 residues. V shed 0 bases, J shed 6 bases, and the junction held 11 bases outside the gene matches. Per germline, CDR1 LGHNA and CDR2 YNFKEQ. CDR3 nucleotide sequence: TGTGCCAGCAGCCAAGATGGGACAGGGGGCTTTGTATGGGATGGCTACACCTTC. Residues: CASSQDGTGGFVWDGYTF.

The rearrangement uses TRBV3-1 (or the pseudogene TRBV3-2) and TRBJ1-2, with 11 bases aligning to TRBD1. CDR3 length: 16 residues. J lost 3 bases, V lost 6 bases, and 9 bases had no gene match. Germline-derived CDR1 and CDR2 are LGHDT and YNNKEL (reference sequence). This CDR3 reads CASRQLGQGAHYGYTF. The CDR3 nucleotides read TGTGCCAGCAGACAACTCGGACAGGGGGCTCACTATGGCTACACCTTC.

This chain links TRBV5-1 with TRBJ2-7; D may be TRBD1 or TRBD2 (5 bases each). V lost 5 bases and J lost 5, with 14 bases in between. The germline gives CDR1 SGHRS, CDR2 YFSETQ. The CDR3 extends over 13 amino acids. For the CDR3, the DNA is TGCGCCAGCAGGGAGCTAGGGGACGACGAGCAGTACTTC. Amino acid sequence: CASRELGDDEQYF.

Only one count was recorded for this clone. The chain is built from TRBV19 and TRBJ2-1; TRBD1 agrees at 7 bases. CDR3 length equals 13 residues. Germline V gene lookup returns CDR1 LNHDA and CDR2 SQIVND (reference sequence). Trimming cost V 7 bases and J 8 bases; bases outside gene matches: 8. CDR3 amino acids: CASIEGANDEQFF. The CDR3 nucleotides are TGTGCCAGTATCGAGGGGGCTAACGATGAGCAGTTCTTC.

This clone was seen just once. The chain links TRBV6-2 or TRBV6-3 to TRBJ1-5; the D is unclear. Trimming took off 0 bases at V and 4 bases at J, with 7 bases between the two ends. This CDR3 has 14 residues. Germline V lookup: CDR1 MNHEY, CDR2 SVGEGT. The CDR3 DNA reads TGTGCCAGCAGTTACTCGTCTCGAAATCAGCCCCAGCATTTT. It codes for CASSYSSRNQPQHF.

The J gene is TRBJ2-5, the V gene TRBV6-4; 11 bases map to TRBD2. J lost 4 bases, V lost 5 bases, and 6 bases had no gene match. Per the germline V gene, CDR1 is MRHNA and CDR2 is SNTAGT. This CDR3 contains 15 residues. The CDR3 sequence is CASSPLAGGVETQYF. The DNA for the CDR3 is TGTGCCAGCAGTCCGCTAGCGGGGGGTGTAGAGACCCAGTACTTC.

V usage is TRBV5-1 and J usage is TRBJ2-3, with D maybe TRBD2 (6 bases). Trimming removed 4 bases from V and 1 base from J, with 10 bases in between. The CDR3 totals 14 residues. Germline V gene data show CDR1 as SGHRS and CDR2 as YFSETQ. The CDR3 DNA reads as TGCGCCAGCAGCCCGGGGGTAGGCACAGATACGCAGTATTTT. This encodes CASSPGVGTDTQYF.

This chain connects TRBV19 to TRBJ1-5; 9 bases are shared with TRBD1. Germline lookup yields CDR1 LNHDA and CDR2 SQIVND (reference sequence). The trim removed 3 bases at V and 4 bases at J, leaving 7 bases unmatched. The CDR3 consists of 16 residues. The CDR3 nucleotides are TGTGCCAGTAGTATCTCGGGGACAGGGAATAATCAGCCCCAGCATTTT. Its translation: CASSISGTGNNQPQHF.

V and J are TRBV30 and TRBJ1-1, with D maybe TRBD1 (6 bases). Looked up from germline, CDR1 is GTSNPN and CDR2 is SVGIG (reference sequence). Trimming took off 4 bases at V and 4 bases at J, with 13 bases between the two ends. The CDR3 covers 13 residues. CDR3 in DNA: TGTGCCTGGAAGTACGAGGGGGGCACTGAAGCTTTCTTT. Amino acid sequence: CAWKYEGGTEAFF.

The V call is TRBV6-5, the J call TRBJ1-5; tentative D call: TRBD1 (6 bases). Trimming pared 10 bases from V and 4 bases from J, leaving 14 bases between. Germline loops: CDR1 MNHEY, CDR2 SVGAGI. The CDR3 is 13 amino acids. For the CDR3, the DNA is TGTGCCATACAAGGACAGCTTAATCAGCCCCAGCATTTT. This gives the protein CAIQGQLNQPQHF.

This chain joins TRBV2 and TRBJ2-5; D ambiguous. V shed 4 bases and J shed 1 base, with 4 bases lying between them. From germline, CDR1 is SNHLY and CDR2 FYNNEI. The CDR3 is 12 residues long. The DNA of the CDR3 is TGTGCCAGCAGTGGGTCCCAAGAGACCCAGTACTTC. It is translated as CASSGSQETQYF. Full variable domain (missing parts from reference TRBV2 and TRBJ2-5): EPEVTQTPSHQVTQMGQEVILRCVPISNHLYFYWYRQILGQKVEFLVSFYNNEISEKSEIFDDQFSVERPDGSNFTLKIRSTKLEDSAMYFCASSGSQETQYFGPGTRLLVL.

The chain recombines TRBV14 with TRBJ1-6; no firm D call. Germline V lookup: CDR1 SGHDN, CDR2 FVKESK. V was pared by 1 base and J by 12 bases, with 10 bases between. The CDR3 is 13 residues long. The CDR3 nucleotides read TGTGCCAGCAGCCAAGTCCCCCGGGTACCCCTCCACTTT. Amino acid sequence: CASSQVPRVPLHF.

The V and J genes are TRBV9 and TRBJ2-3, with 12 nucleotides matching TRBD2. V gave up 4 bases and J gave up 5 bases; unmatched junction bases: 2. This CDR3 contains 14 residues. CDR1 SGDLS and CDR2 YYNGEE come from the germline V gene. The CDR3 protein is CASSPTSGGDTQYF. CDR3 DNA sequence: TGTGCCAGCAGCCCGACTAGCGGGGGAGATACGCAGTATTTT.